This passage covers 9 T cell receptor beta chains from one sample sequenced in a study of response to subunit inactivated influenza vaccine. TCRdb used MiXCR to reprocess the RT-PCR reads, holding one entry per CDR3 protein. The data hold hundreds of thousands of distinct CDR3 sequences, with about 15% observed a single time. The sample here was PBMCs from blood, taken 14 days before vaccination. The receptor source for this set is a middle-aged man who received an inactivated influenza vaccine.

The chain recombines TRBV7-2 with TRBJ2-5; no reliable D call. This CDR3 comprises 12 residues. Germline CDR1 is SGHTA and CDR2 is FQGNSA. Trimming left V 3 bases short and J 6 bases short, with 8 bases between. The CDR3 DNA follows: TGTGCCAGCAGCTTCGTGGAGCAGACCCAGTACTTC. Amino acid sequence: CASSFVEQTQYF.

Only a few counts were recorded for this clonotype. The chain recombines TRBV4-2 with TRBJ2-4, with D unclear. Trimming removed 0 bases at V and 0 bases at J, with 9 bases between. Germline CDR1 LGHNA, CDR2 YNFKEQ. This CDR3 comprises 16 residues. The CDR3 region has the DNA TGTGCCAGCAGCCAAGATAGGTCGGGAGCCAAAAACATTCAGTACTTC. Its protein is CASSQDRSGAKNIQYF.

As DNA, the CDR3 is TGTGCCAGCAGCTTAACGTTAGACACCAATGAGCAGTTCTTC. It codes for CASSLTLDTNEQFF. This rearrangement joins TRBV7-3 to TRBJ2-1; no reliable D call. Trimming removed 0 bases from V and 6 bases from J, with 9 bases in between. From germline, CDR1 is SGHTA and CDR2 FQGTGA. The CDR3 runs 14 residues.

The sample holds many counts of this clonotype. In nucleotides, the CDR3 is TGCAGCGTTGATGGGGCCCCGGGACAGGGGGCATTGGCTTTCTTT. Translating it yields CSVDGAPGQGALAFF. The chain employs TRBV29-1 and TRBJ1-1; 12 positions agree with TRBD1. The V segment lost 3 bases and the J segment 11 bases; nucleotides outside the gene matches: 13. From germline, CDR1 is SQVTM and CDR2 ANQGSEA. The length of the CDR3 is 15 residues.

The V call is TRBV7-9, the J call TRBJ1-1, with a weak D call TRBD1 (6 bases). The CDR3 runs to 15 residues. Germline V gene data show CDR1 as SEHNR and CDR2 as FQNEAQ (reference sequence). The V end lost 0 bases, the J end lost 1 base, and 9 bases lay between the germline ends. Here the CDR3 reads CASSLAGAENTEAFF. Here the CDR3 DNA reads TGTGCCAGCAGCTTAGCGGGGGCCGAGAACACTGAAGCTTTCTTT.

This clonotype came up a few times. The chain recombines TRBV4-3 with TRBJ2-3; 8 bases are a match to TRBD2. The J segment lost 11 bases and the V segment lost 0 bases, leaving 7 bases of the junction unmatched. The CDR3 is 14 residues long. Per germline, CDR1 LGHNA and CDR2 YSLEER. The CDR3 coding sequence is TGCGCCAGCAGCCAAGACTTAATAGCGGGGAGGCAGTATTTT. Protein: CASSQDLIAGRQYF.

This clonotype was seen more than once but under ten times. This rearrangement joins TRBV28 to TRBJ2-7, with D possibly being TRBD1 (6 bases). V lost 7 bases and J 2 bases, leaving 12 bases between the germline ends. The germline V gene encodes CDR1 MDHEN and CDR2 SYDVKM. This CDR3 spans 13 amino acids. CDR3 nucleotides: TGTGCCAGCAAGCGGACAGTACCCTACGAGCAGTACTTC. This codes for CASKRTVPYEQYF.

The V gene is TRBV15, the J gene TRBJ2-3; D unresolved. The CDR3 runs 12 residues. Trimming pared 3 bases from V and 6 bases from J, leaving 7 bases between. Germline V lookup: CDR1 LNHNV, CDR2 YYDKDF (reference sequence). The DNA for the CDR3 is TGTGCCACCAGCAGGAGCAGGGATACGCAGTATTTT. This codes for CATSRSRDTQYF.

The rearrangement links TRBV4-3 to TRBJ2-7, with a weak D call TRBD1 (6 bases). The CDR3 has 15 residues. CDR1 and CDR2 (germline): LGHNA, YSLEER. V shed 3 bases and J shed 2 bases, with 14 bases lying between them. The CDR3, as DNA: TGCGCCAGCAGCCAGGGGGCGACCCTTACCTACGAGCAGTACTTC. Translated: CASSQGATLTYEQYF.